The clone carrying this TCR beta chain was detected a few times. Its antigen is undetermined. With constant-segment primers, 5'RACE yielded cDNA libraries of TCR alpha and TCR beta that carried sample barcodes and UMIs. MiXCR was run by TCRdb on the 5' RACE reads, yielding one entry per CDR3 protein. The table lists 150,000 or so distinct CDR3 sequences, approximately 26% of them singletons. These data are taken from a study of T-cell memory formation after mild COVID-19. Study-wide background: The study found TCR clusters largely donor specific.

Whole-study results and caveats: The pre-infection memory compartment contained some responding clones, suggesting cross-reactive memory joined.

CDR1 is SEHNR and CDR2 is FQNEAQ in the germline V gene (reference sequence). V shed 0 bases and J shed 6 bases, with 5 bases lying between them. This CDR3 is 12 amino acids long. What was sequenced was PBMCs or a T cell subset sorted from them (not recorded which). This clonotype was sampled from an adult woman who had mild COVID-19 (a few samples of this study predate the infection). Cell type and time point are not known. The chain links TRBV7-9 to TRBJ1-1; D is ambiguous. This CDR3 is CASSLAPAEAFF. DNA of the CDR3: TGTGCCAGCAGCTTAGCGCCAGCTGAAGCTTTCTTT.